The 24 T cell receptor beta chains below come from one sample, sequenced in a study of CD8 T cells in ankylosing spondylitis. Findings of the study overall: Roughly 8 highly homologous variants made up a TCR beta motif, and this motif appeared characteristic of ankylosing spondylitis blood.

These receptors' targets are unknown. Via MiXCR, TCRdb re-called the 5' RACE reads, giving one row per CDR3 protein. The table lists 700,000 or so distinct CDR3 sequences, roughly 19% of them singletons. The sequencing input was blood, either unsorted or a sorted T cell fraction (not recorded which). The receptors were gathered from a male donor with ankylosing spondylitis.

This clonotype was picked up a small number of times. The chain combines TRBV24-1 with TRBJ1-1, with TRBD1 matching 7 bases. Germline CDR1 is KGHDR and CDR2 is SFDVKD. The CDR3 is 14 residues long. V lost 7 bases, J lost 1 base, and 5 bases stayed unmatched. The CDR3 sequence: CATRARQGNTEAFF. The CDR3 bases are TGTGCCACCAGGGCCCGACAGGGGAACACTGAAGCTTTCTTT.

This clonotype was seen at least ten times. The genes are TRBV7-2 and TRBJ1-1, with no clear D. The germline V gene has CDR1 SGHTA and CDR2 FQGNSA. V was cut by 1 base and J by 3 bases, with 6 bases left in between. The CDR3 has 13 residues. CDR3 coding DNA: TGTGCCAGCAGCTTAGATCGGTACACTGAAGCTTTCTTT. This gives the protein CASSLDRYTEAFF.

The rearrangement links TRBV5-1 to TRBJ1-5; D is possibly TRBD1 (5 bases). With 5 bases removed from V and 5 bases from J, the gap between germline ends came to 14 bases. This CDR3 spans 14 amino acids. Germline CDR1 SGHRS, CDR2 YFSETQ. CDR3 in DNA: TGCGCCAGCAGACTGGGGGGAGCCGATCAGCCCCAGCATTTT. Translated, it gives CASRLGGADQPQHF.

This clonotype has a handful of counts. The chain employs TRBV5-6 and TRBJ1-5, with 8 bases lining up with TRBD1. Germline CDR1 reads SGHDT; CDR2 reads YYEEEE. J gave up 3 bases and V 2 bases, and 4 bases lay outside the gene matches. The CDR3 has 15 residues. The CDR3 sequence: CASSFGTGPNQPQHF. The CDR3 DNA reads as TGTGCCAGCAGCTTCGGGACAGGCCCCAATCAGCCCCAGCATTTT.

CDR3 DNA sequence: TGTGCCAGCAGCTTACCCACTAGCGAGTACTCCTACGAGCAGTACTTC. This gives the protein CASSLPTSEYSYEQYF. This chain joins TRBV11-2 and TRBJ2-7; TRBD2 agrees at 7 bases. Trimming cost V 2 bases and J 0 bases; bases outside gene matches: 7. The CDR3 extends over 16 amino acids. Germline V gene data show CDR1 as SGHAT and CDR2 as FQNNGV.

There are a few counts of this clonotype. The chain carries TRBV12-3 or TRBV12-4 and TRBJ2-2; 11 nucleotides line up with TRBD2. This CDR3 spans 16 amino acids. The V gene end was trimmed by 6 bases and the J gene end by 2 bases; junction bases not matched to a gene: 5. The CDR3 region has the DNA TGTGCCAGCAGGGGGACTAGCGGAATCAACACCGGGGAGCTGTTTTTT. Protein: CASRGTSGINTGELFF.

V gene TRBV14 combines with J gene TRBJ2-1, with TRBD2 identical over 12 bases. Germline V gene sequence: CDR1 SGHDN, CDR2 FVKESK. After removal of 4 bases from V and 9 bases from J, the junction contained 7 bases not matched to a gene. The CDR3 is made up of 15 amino acids. CDR3 DNA sequence: TGTGCCAGCAGCCCAGCTAGCGGGGGGGCCAGTGAGCAGTTCTTC. Its protein product is CASSPASGGASEQFF.

This clonotype came up many times. This chain uses TRBV12-3 or TRBV12-4 with TRBJ2-2; D not certain. This CDR3 spans 11 amino acids. V lost 3 bases and J lost 6, with 2 bases in between. CDR3 DNA sequence: TGTGCCAGCAGTTTTGCCGGGGAGCTGTTTTTT. Translating gives CASSFAGELFF.

The V call is TRBV6-5, the J call TRBJ2-7, with D maybe TRBD2 (5 bases). The CDR3 extends over 14 amino acids. Trimming left V 0 bases short and J 4 bases short, with 10 bases between. Germline CDR1 reads MNHEY; CDR2 reads SVGAGI. Here the CDR3 reads CASSYSRVGYEQYF. The CDR3 DNA follows: TGTGCCAGCAGTTACTCGAGGGTTGGGTACGAGCAGTACTTC.

This clonotype came up a few times. CDR3 coding DNA: TGTGCCAGCAGCCAAGAACTAGCGCGCACAGATACGCAGTATTTT. Encoded protein: CASSQELARTDTQYF. This chain joins TRBV3-1 and TRBJ2-3, with 7 bases fitting TRBD2. V shed 0 bases and J 1 base; nucleotides not matched to a gene: 1. This CDR3 comprises 15 residues. CDR1 LGHDT and CDR2 YNNKEL come from the germline V gene (reference sequence).

This clonotype was picked up a small number of times. The chain recombines TRBV7-9 with TRBJ2-3; D is perhaps TRBD2 (5 bases). Germline CDR1 is SEHNR and CDR2 is FQNEAQ (reference sequence). This CDR3 comprises 15 residues. V was shortened by 5 bases and J by 2 bases, with 14 bases between the two germline ends. The CDR3 loop reads CASSLLLAVTDTQYF. CDR3 sequence (DNA): TGTGCCAGCAGCCTCCTCCTAGCCGTCACAGATACGCAGTATTTT.

This sequence joins TRBV12-3 or TRBV12-4 and TRBJ2-1; D not resolved. This CDR3 spans 11 amino acids. V was cut by 9 bases and J by 12 bases, with 15 bases left in between. CDR3 protein: CASSLDVVQFF. The CDR3 DNA is TGTGCCAGTTCACTTGATGTTGTGCAGTTCTTC.

The rearrangement joins TRBV7-9 to TRBJ2-7; weak D call: TRBD2 (5 bases). Trimming took off 5 bases at V and 6 bases at J, with 17 bases between the two ends. This CDR3 has 14 residues. Germline V CDR1 and CDR2: SEHNR, FQNEAQ (reference sequence). CDR3 coding DNA: TGTGCCAGCAGCCCCTCGGCAGCTAGCCTCGAGCAGTACTTC. As protein: CASSPSAASLEQYF. Looking up the rest from reference TRBV7-9 and TRBJ2-7 gives the full variable domain: DTGVSQNPRHKITKRGQNVTFRCDPISEHNRLYWYRQTLGQGPEFLTYFQNEAQLEKSRLLSDRFSAERPKGSFSTLEIQRTEQGDSAMYLCASSPSAASLEQYFGPGTRLTVT.

Only a few counts were recorded for this clonotype. The genes are TRBV5-1 and TRBJ2-1, with TRBD2 as a possible D gene (5 bases). From germline, CDR1 is SGHRS and CDR2 YFSETQ. CDR3 length: 13 amino acids. Trimming cost V 2 bases and J 10 bases, with 13 bases left between them. The chain's CDR3 is CASSFAGHPEQFF. Written as DNA, the CDR3 is TGCGCCAGCAGCTTCGCGGGCCACCCGGAGCAGTTCTTC.

This clonotype was counted only a few times. The rearrangement joins TRBV9 to TRBJ2-5; TRBD1 is a possible D gene (8 bases). The germline V gene encodes CDR1 SGDLS and CDR2 YYNGEE. The CDR3 spans 15 residues. The germline V and J ends were trimmed by 7 bases and 4 bases, with 20 bases remaining between them. As DNA, the CDR3 is TGTGCCAGCTCAGGGGGCGGGGGAAACCTAGAGACCCAGTACTTC. Protein: CASSGGGGNLETQYF. The complete variable domain, with remaining parts taken from reference TRBV9 and TRBJ2-5, reads DSGVTQTPKHLITATGQRVTLRCSPRSGDLSVYWYQQSLDQGLQFLIQYYNGEERAKGNILERFSAQQFPDLHSELNLSSLELGDSALYFCASSGGGGNLETQYFGPGTRLLVL.

This clonotype has only a few counts. The chain links TRBV9 to TRBJ1-2, with 7 bases fitting TRBD1. Trimming cost V 6 bases and J 5 bases; bases outside gene matches: 10. This CDR3 has 14 amino acids. CDR1 is SGDLS, CDR2 YYNGEE, per germline. CDR3 protein: CASNSQGGSYGYTF. Written as DNA, the CDR3 is TGTGCCAGCAACTCCCAGGGGGGAAGTTATGGCTACACCTTC.

The chain is built from TRBV5-1 and TRBJ2-2; 7 bases are a match to TRBD2. CDR1 is SGHRS, CDR2 YFSETQ, per germline. This CDR3 contains 14 residues. Germline trimming cut 4 bases from V and 5 bases from J; bases unmatched to any gene: 5. The CDR3 region is CASSVPSGTGELFF. The CDR3 nucleotides read TGCGCCAGCAGCGTCCCTAGCGGAACCGGGGAGCTGTTTTTT. Full variable domain (rest looked up from reference TRBV5-1 and TRBJ2-2): KAGVTQTPRYLIKTRGQQVTLSCSPISGHRSVSWYQQTPGQGLQFLFEYFSETQRNKGNFPGRFSGRQFSNSRSEMNVSTLELGDSALYLCASSVPSGTGELFFGEGSRLTVL.

This clonotype was picked up a small number of times. The rearrangement uses TRBV29-1 and TRBJ2-1; D unclear. The V gene lost 6 bases and the J gene lost 7 bases, with 10 bases spanning the gap. The CDR3 is 11 residues long. CDR1 and CDR2 (germline): SQVTM, ANQGSEA. The CDR3 bases are TGCAGCGTGACACATGGGAATGAGCAGTTCTTC. Translation gives CSVTHGNEQFF.

The CDR3 nucleotides are TGTGCCAGTAGTCCCCTCCTAGCGGGAGGTCCCTACGAGCAGTACTTC. Amino acids: CASSPLLAGGPYEQYF. V gene TRBV19 combines with J gene TRBJ2-7, with 11 bases aligning to TRBD2. J gave up 2 bases and V 5 bases, and 8 bases lay outside the gene matches. The germline V gene encodes CDR1 LNHDA and CDR2 SQIVND (reference sequence). The CDR3 is 16 amino acids.

There are a few counts of this clonotype. The chain links TRBV7-3 to TRBJ2-7, with unresolved D. Germline V gene sequence: CDR1 SGHTA, CDR2 FQGTGA. Between the trimmed V and J ends, which lost 5 bases and 0 bases, there was a span of 11 bases. The length of the CDR3 is 14 residues. The CDR3 region has the DNA TGTGCCAGCAGCCGGTACGGCCACTCCTACGAGCAGTACTTC. It yields the protein CASSRYGHSYEQYF.

The J gene is TRBJ2-1, the V gene TRBV2; perhaps TRBD1 as D (5 bases). CDR3 length equals 14 residues. Deletions cut 2 bases from V and 12 bases from J, with 17 bases between. In germline, CDR1 is SNHLY, CDR2 FYNNEI. In DNA, the CDR3 is TGTGCCAGCAGTGAAAGTGAGCGCGCGCAGGGGCAGTTCTTC. As protein: CASSESERAQGQFF.

This clonotype was seen many times. The rearrangement uses TRBV7-9 and TRBJ1-1; no firm D call. The germline V gene encodes CDR1 SEHNR and CDR2 FQNEAQ (reference sequence). The CDR3 is made up of 15 amino acids. The germline V and J ends were trimmed by 8 bases and 9 bases, with 25 bases remaining between them. DNA for the CDR3: TGTGCCAGCCGAGCTTCGGCTAATCCGGAACACCAAGCTTTCTTT. This gives the protein CASRASANPEHQAFF.

CDR3 sequence reads: CSARVMMLEDQETQYF. The CDR3 region has the DNA TGCAGTGCTAGAGTAATGATGCTGGAGGACCAAGAGACCCAGTACTTC. This sequence joins TRBV20-1 and TRBJ2-5; weak D call: TRBD2 (5 bases). CDR1 is DFQATT, CDR2 SNEGSKA, per germline (reference sequence). The CDR3 totals 16 residues. Trimming removed 1 base from V and 0 bases from J, with 15 bases in between.

The table lists this clonotype with a few counts. CDR3 sequence reads: CASREPGGNEQFF. CDR3 coding DNA: TGTGCCAGCCGTGAGCCCGGAGGCAATGAGCAGTTCTTC. The chain joins TRBV27 to TRBJ2-1; tentatively, D is TRBD2 (5 bases). The ends were cut back, 8 bases at V and 6 bases at J, with 14 bases in the middle. Per germline, CDR1 MNHEY and CDR2 SMNVEV (reference sequence). This CDR3 has 13 residues.